Given below is one T cell receptor (beta chain) in context. As yet, its antigen is unknown. The source of the sample is a study of shared clonotypes between healthy human individuals. This table comes from immunoSEQ multiplex PCR, and its TCRdb copy is limited to in-frame clones, with some not included. This sample has fewer than 800,000 clones, with about 90% found just once. Naive CD8 cells comprised CD45RO-negative, CCR7-positively selected cells, excluding terminally differentiated effector memory CD45RA+ cells. Study-wide points: Estimated richness values were generally larger in naive subsets than in memory subsets.

This clonotype was sampled from a man aged 30 to 45 in good health. The sample taken for sequencing was naive CD8+ T cells sorted from blood.

CDR3 in amino acids: CASSPTPQETYEQYF. Here the CDR3 DNA reads TGTGCCAGCAGCCCAACACCACAGGAGACCTACGAGCAGTACTTC. The V call is TRBV7-9, the J call TRBJ2-7, with a weak D call TRBD1 (5 bases). This CDR3 contains 15 residues. The V end was cut by 5 bases, the J end by 2 bases, with 16 bases between. Germline values: CDR1 SEHNR, CDR2 FQNEAQ (reference sequence).